This T cell receptor (beta chain) was identified during a study of blood T cell repertoires in COVID-19. For the study at large: T cells, B-cell-depleted T cells, or PBMCs supplied cDNA or gDNA.

In the authors' methods: Amplification with reference gene primers provided the estimates of nucleated cell counts. Sequencing used immunoSEQ multiplex PCR; TCRdb keeps in-frame clones, though not all of them. V and J calls and clone size are those listed in that table; D and trimming were worked out from the DNA. The table lists 180,000 or so clones, about 78% of them singletons, with more than 6.5% in the top ten. This CDR3 comprises 16 residues. Germline assignment: CDR1 LGHNA and CDR2 YNFKEQ. The ends lost 4 bases at V and 7 bases at J; junction bases unmatched: 8. The origin of this receptor is a woman in her forties or fifties with active or convalescent COVID-19. Sequenced input: peripheral blood. The V and J genes are TRBV4-2 and TRBJ2-2; 11 nucleotides match TRBD2. As DNA, the CDR3 is TGTGCCAGCAGCCTAGCGGGGGGGCCGGATGGCGGGGAGCTGTTTTTT. This gives the protein CASSLAGGPDGGELFF.